This record covers a single T cell receptor (beta chain). This clone was recorded once. There is no known antigen for this receptor. No qualities accompany the bases; no much larger clone lies one base away. These data come from a study of T cell responses to AZD1222 COVID-19 vaccine (dated by TCRdb to about 2021). Broadly, across the study: AZD1222 recipients with second doses at about 4 weeks or about 12 weeks were pooled, because spike-specific TCR depth and breadth did not differ between schedules. A total of 233 trial participants underwent TCR sequencing, of whom 200 to 220 had received two doses of AZD1222 and about 25 had received two doses of the MenACWY control vaccine. Enrollment into the trials was organized by age into subgroups of 18-55, 56-69 and 70-plus years, and those subgroups contained roughly 140, 27 and 60 TCR-sequenced participants, respectively. General findings and caveats noted by the study authors: Conclusions about previously exposed vaccinees are limited because only six or seven AZD1222 recipients were SARS-CoV-2 seropositive at baseline. CD4 TCRs associated with the vaccine covered the entire spike protein, and the dominant responses were in regions 160-218 and 743-854. Reportedly, close to half of the unique spike-specific TCRs recognized epitopes lying outside the regions that are mutated in the B.1.351 and B.1.1.7 variants. Participants were mostly white British, with more females than males. The authors suggested clonal diversity may have been underestimated. After two AZD1222 doses, both the breadth and the depth of spike-specific TCRs were significantly higher than at day 0 and than in MenACWY recipients. Because no day 14 peak-response samples were available, repertoires were characterized only after the peak T cell response. The 56-69-year group was small, and its depth increase did not reach significance, likely because of low power.

The CDR3 regions of human TCRbeta chains were analyzed by immunosequencing. The paper's processing steps were these. Repertoire TCRs were matched against a reference library of SARS-CoV-2-specific TCRs generated with the MIRA antigen-specificity platform. Breadth was defined as the fraction of unique TCRs that were SARS-CoV-2-associated. Depth was defined as the fraction of total T cells that were SARS-CoV-2-associated. Using the MIRA data, every spike-specific TCR was mapped to the spike region that the TCR reacted to and assigned to either a CD4 or a CD8 class. Log10-transformed breadth and depth values were compared by one-way ANOVA with Sidak's multiple comparisons tests. Here the immuneACCESS table is served through TCRdb, limited to in-frame sequences with V and J called. Missing clones are a known gap in these copies; in checked studies unresolved V genes cover under half, and the rest lacks a known reason. V, J and clone size are those of that table, while D and trimming were read from the DNA. Counted in this sample were about 140,000 clones; 80% to 95% of them appeared once. The ten largest clones represent about 3% of the sample.

Explained via the paper, the time point label denotes: baseline before first vaccination. The vaccinee samples were drawn from two UK trials, COV001 and COV002, one of which was a single-blind randomized controlled phase 2/3 trial testing AZD1222 (ChAdOx1 nCoV-19) in healthy adults. For TCRbeta chain sequencing, PBMC samples were collected from trial participants at day 0 and at day 28 after the second dose. The sequence came from an adult in good health. The source material was peripheral blood, sampled on day 0 of AZD1222 vaccination.

At the DNA level, the sequence is TGTGCTAGTGGAGAGACAGGGCCGGATGAAAAACTGTTTTTT. The resulting protein is CASGETGPDEKLFF. The chain employs TRBV12-5 and TRBJ1-4; 7 middle bases align to TRBD1. From the germline V gene, CDR1 is LGHNT and CDR2 is FRNRAP. For this chain, trimming is 6 bases at the V end and 6 bases at the J end, and the number of junction bases without a gene match is 7. From the cysteine through the phenylalanine, the CDR3 covers 14 amino acids. Only the CDR3 part of the read is kept: 42 bases, read in frame from the first base.